The rows below give T cell receptor beta chains drawn from one sample of a study of blood T cell repertoires in COVID-19. This table comes from immunoSEQ multiplex PCR, and its TCRdb copy is limited to in-frame clones, with some not included. The data hold roughly 180,000 clones, with around 82% observed a single time. Sequenced: PBMCs or T cells enriched from blood (not recorded which). All receptors derive from a man between 35 and 55 years old who had recovered from COVID-19. CDR3s include the opening cysteine and the closing phenylalanine or tryptophan. The order of the fields is V gene, D gene, J gene, clone size, CDR3 protein, CDR3 DNA. A D gene is named only where the DNA matches it firmly. The size of a clone is reported for some rows only, either as once, few or many, or as a class for expanded clones.

V gene: TRBV5-6
D gene: TRBD1
J gene: TRBJ1-1
clone size: once
CDR3 protein: CASSWAGTGNTEAFF
CDR3 DNA: TGTGCCAGCAGCTGGGCCGGGACAGGAAATACTGAAGCTTTCTTT

V gene: TRBV7-2
D gene: TRBD2
J gene: TRBJ2-5
clone size: NA
CDR3 protein: CASSVGGGRKETQYF
CDR3 DNA: TGTGCCAGCAGCGTCGGCGGCGGGAGGAAGGAGACCCAGTACTTC

V gene: TRBV27
D gene: TRBD2
J gene: TRBJ2-1
clone size: NA
CDR3 protein: CASSLQAGGPHEQFF
CDR3 DNA: TGTGCCAGCAGTTTACAGGCGGGAGGGCCCCATGAGCAGTTCTTC

V gene: TRBV30
D gene: TRBD1
J gene: TRBJ1-6
clone size: NA
CDR3 protein: CAWSPVHRGSPLHF
CDR3 DNA: TGTGCCTGGAGTCCTGTTCACAGGGGTTCACCCCTCCACTTT

V gene: TRBV7-9
D gene: NA
J gene: TRBJ1-1
clone size: NA
CDR3 protein: CASSLRAGTFLNTEAFF
CDR3 DNA: TGTGCCAGCAGCTTAAGAGCGGGAACATTCTTGAACACTGAAGCTTTCTTT

V gene: TRBV10-2
D gene: NA
J gene: TRBJ2-5
clone size: NA
CDR3 protein: CASSGAETQYF
CDR3 DNA: TGCGCCAGCAGTGGGGCAGAGACCCAGTACTTC

V gene: TRBV2
D gene: NA
J gene: TRBJ1-1
clone size: NA
CDR3 protein: CASRPESGREREAFF
CDR3 DNA: TGTGCCAGCAGGCCGGAATCCGGGAGGGAAAGAGAAGCTTTCTTT

V gene: TRBV30
D gene: TRBD1
J gene: TRBJ1-2
clone size: NA
CDR3 protein: CASTGNNYGYTF
CDR3 DNA: TGTGCTTCGACAGGGAATAACTATGGCTACACCTTC

V gene: TRBV19
D gene: TRBD1
J gene: TRBJ1-5
clone size: NA
CDR3 protein: CASRGGYQPQHF
CDR3 DNA: TGTGCCAGTCGAGGGGGCTATCAGCCCCAGCATTTT

V gene: TRBV12-5
D gene: TRBD2
J gene: TRBJ2-1
clone size: NA
CDR3 protein: CASGPGLALVGEQFF
CDR3 DNA: TGTGCTAGTGGTCCGGGACTAGCATTAGTAGGTGAGCAGTTCTTC

V gene: TRBV10-3
D gene: NA
J gene: TRBJ2-1
clone size: NA
CDR3 protein: CATKAAYNEQFF
CDR3 DNA: TGTGCCACCAAGGCGGCCTACAATGAGCAGTTCTTC

V gene: TRBV21-1
D gene: NA
J gene: TRBJ1-3
clone size: NA
CDR3 protein: CASSKVRGPSGGPGGNTIYF
CDR3 DNA: TGTGCCAGCAGCAAAGTAAGGGGGCCGAGTGGAGGGCCGGGTGGAAACACCATATATTTT

V gene: TRBV27
D gene: NA
J gene: TRBJ1-2
clone size: NA
CDR3 protein: CASSSQGIGTYGYTF
CDR3 DNA: TGTGCCAGCAGTTCACAGGGTATCGGGACCTATGGCTACACCTTC

V gene: TRBV4-3
D gene: TRBD1
J gene: TRBJ1-5
clone size: NA
CDR3 protein: CASSQTDRGNQPQHF
CDR3 DNA: TGCGCCAGCAGCCAAACGGACAGGGGCAACCAGCCCCAGCATTTT

V gene: TRBV25-1
D gene: TRBD2
J gene: TRBJ2-1
clone size: NA
CDR3 protein: CASSGRLAGHNEQFF
CDR3 DNA: TGTGCCAGCAGTGGGAGACTAGCGGGGCACAATGAGCAGTTCTTC

V gene: TRBV13
D gene: NA
J gene: TRBJ2-7
clone size: NA
CDR3 protein: CASRQYFEQYF
CDR3 DNA: TGTGCCAGCAGACAGTACTTCGAGCAGTACTTC

V gene: TRBV5-6
D gene: TRBD1
J gene: TRBJ1-5
clone size: NA
CDR3 protein: CASSRTAGGNQPQHF
CDR3 DNA: TGTGCCAGCAGCCGCACGGCAGGGGGGAATCAGCCCCAGCATTTT

V gene: TRBV19
D gene: TRBD2
J gene: TRBJ2-2
clone size: NA
CDR3 protein: CASSIGTSGNTGELFF
CDR3 DNA: TGTGCCAGTAGTATAGGGACTAGCGGAAACACCGGGGAGCTGTTTTTT

V gene: TRBV19
D gene: NA
J gene: TRBJ1-4
clone size: NA
CDR3 protein: CASGNRVAAANEKLFF
CDR3 DNA: TGTGCCAGTGGGAACAGGGTTGCTGCAGCTAATGAAAAACTGTTTTTT

V gene: TRBV9
D gene: TRBD2
J gene: TRBJ2-2
clone size: NA
CDR3 protein: CASQSSGRAGSGELFF
CDR3 DNA: TGTGCCAGCCAGTCCAGCGGGAGGGCCGGATCCGGGGAGCTGTTTTTT

V gene: TRBV5-1
D gene: TRBD2
J gene: TRBJ2-3
clone size: NA
CDR3 protein: CASSLALAGDTDTQYF
CDR3 DNA: TGCGCCAGCAGCTTGGCCCTAGCGGGAGATACAGATACGCAGTATTTT

V gene: TRBV9
D gene: TRBD2
J gene: TRBJ2-1
clone size: NA
CDR3 protein: CASSVTSSSNYNEQFF
CDR3 DNA: TGTGCCAGCAGCGTGACTAGCAGTTCTAACTACAATGAGCAGTTCTTC

V gene: TRBV6-2/TRBV6-3
D gene: NA
J gene: TRBJ1-1
clone size: NA
CDR3 protein: CASSYWSLNTEAFF
CDR3 DNA: TGTGCCAGCAGTTACTGGAGCCTGAACACTGAAGCTTTCTTT

V gene: TRBV7-2
D gene: NA
J gene: TRBJ2-2
clone size: NA
CDR3 protein: CASSHDRPNTGELFF
CDR3 DNA: TGTGCCAGCAGCCACGACAGGCCCAACACCGGGGAGCTGTTTTTT

V gene: TRBV2
D gene: NA
J gene: TRBJ1-1
clone size: once
CDR3 protein: CATFLGRAGQAFF
CDR3 DNA: TGTGCCACCTTCCTGGGTAGGGCGGGGCAGGCTTTCTTT

V gene: TRBV4-3
D gene: TRBD2
J gene: TRBJ2-1
clone size: once
CDR3 protein: CASSPQAGEIFNEQFF
CDR3 DNA: TGCGCCAGCAGCCCCCAGGCGGGAGAGATATTCAATGAGCAGTTCTTC

V gene: TRBV6-4
D gene: TRBD2
J gene: TRBJ2-3
clone size: NA
CDR3 protein: CASSSSGMGDTQYF
CDR3 DNA: TGTGCCAGCAGTTCTAGCGGGATGGGGGATACGCAGTATTTT

V gene: TRBV5-1
D gene: NA
J gene: TRBJ2-3
clone size: NA
CDR3 protein: CASSGQGLGTDTQYF
CDR3 DNA: TGCGCCAGCAGCGGGCAGGGTCTGGGCACAGATACGCAGTATTTT

V gene: TRBV13
D gene: NA
J gene: TRBJ1-1
clone size: NA
CDR3 protein: CASSPPAGATEAFF
CDR3 DNA: TGTGCCAGCAGCCCCCCGGCAGGGGCCACTGAAGCTTTCTTT

V gene: TRBV5-1
D gene: NA
J gene: TRBJ1-4
clone size: NA
CDR3 protein: CASSLPQQGSEKLFF
CDR3 DNA: TGCGCCAGCAGCTTGCCCCAACAGGGCAGTGAAAAACTGTTTTTT

V gene: TRBV2
D gene: NA
J gene: TRBJ1-5
clone size: few
CDR3 protein: CASSVLVGGVQPQHF
CDR3 DNA: TGTGCCAGCAGTGTATTGGTAGGGGGGGTCCAGCCCCAGCATTTT

V gene: TRBV10-3
D gene: TRBD2
J gene: TRBJ2-7
clone size: NA
CDR3 protein: CAISDPQRGAYEQYF
CDR3 DNA: TGTGCCATCAGTGACCCCCAGCGGGGTGCCTACGAGCAGTACTTC

V gene: TRBV25-1
D gene: NA
J gene: TRBJ2-7
clone size: NA
CDR3 protein: CASSFSAQGYEQYF
CDR3 DNA: TGTGCCAGCAGCTTCTCAGCGCAGGGCTACGAGCAGTACTTC

V gene: TRBV7-9
D gene: NA
J gene: TRBJ1-6
clone size: NA
CDR3 protein: CASSRGDNSPLHF
CDR3 DNA: TGTGCCAGCAGCCGGGGGGATAATTCACCCCTCCACTTT

V gene: TRBV4-1
D gene: TRBD1
J gene: TRBJ1-4
clone size: NA
CDR3 protein: CASSQARGQDNEKLFF
CDR3 DNA: TGCGCCAGCAGCCAAGCTCGGGGACAGGATAATGAAAAACTGTTTTTT

V gene: TRBV19
D gene: NA
J gene: TRBJ1-1
clone size: few
CDR3 protein: CASSIADHYAEAFF
CDR3 DNA: TGTGCCAGTAGTATAGCAGACCACTACGCTGAAGCTTTCTTT

V gene: TRBV9
D gene: NA
J gene: TRBJ2-1
clone size: NA
CDR3 protein: CASSVGRGSANEQFF
CDR3 DNA: TGTGCCAGCAGCGTAGGCCGTGGTAGCGCCAATGAGCAGTTCTTC

V gene: TRBV4-1
D gene: NA
J gene: TRBJ2-2
clone size: NA
CDR3 protein: CASSTQPGMNTGELFF
CDR3 DNA: TGCGCCAGCAGCACACAGCCAGGGATGAACACCGGGGAGCTGTTTTTT

V gene: TRBV9
D gene: TRBD2
J gene: TRBJ2-3
clone size: NA
CDR3 protein: CASSVPQREGRTDTQYF
CDR3 DNA: TGTGCCAGCAGCGTCCCACAGCGGGAGGGCCGCACAGATACGCAGTATTTT

V gene: TRBV28
D gene: NA
J gene: TRBJ2-5
clone size: NA
CDR3 protein: CASSPWRRTQETQYF
CDR3 DNA: TGTGCCAGCAGTCCCTGGCGGCGGACACAAGAGACCCAGTACTTC

V gene: TRBV4-3
D gene: NA
J gene: TRBJ2-7
clone size: once
CDR3 protein: CASSQEYTGSYEQYF
CDR3 DNA: TGCGCCAGCAGCCAAGAATACACGGGCTCCTACGAGCAGTACTTC